These T cell receptor beta chains were read from a single sample in a study of CD8 T cells in Susac syndrome. TCRdb ran MiXCR on the immunoSEQ multiplex PCR reads and lists one entry per CDR3 protein. The repertoire holds 84,000 or so distinct CDR3 sequences, with roughly 95% as singletons. Sequencing used CD8+ T cells from PBMCs. All receptors derive from a human donor with Susac syndrome. CDR3s include the opening cysteine and the closing phenylalanine or tryptophan. Fields, in order: clone size, V gene, D gene, J gene, CDR3 DNA, CDR3 protein. A D gene is named only where the DNA matches it firmly. A clone size is listed for some rows: how often the clone was seen (once, few, many), or a class if it is expanded.

>.|TRBV20-1|TRBD1|TRBJ1-5
TGCAGTGCTAGAGTGACAGGGTACTGGCCCCAGCATTTT
CSARVTGYWPQHF
>.|TRBV29-1|.|TRBJ2-4
TGCAGCGTTGAAGATCTTGATGTGGCGGCCAAAAACATTCAGTACTTC
CSVEDLDVAAKNIQYF
>.|TRBV5-1|.|TRBJ2-4
TGCGCCAGCAGCTTGGAAGGAGTAAGGTGGAGGTTAGGAGCCAAAAACATTCAGTACTTC
CASSLEGVRWRLGAKNIQYF
>.|TRBV6-2/TRBV6-3|.|TRBJ2-1
TGTGCCAGCAGTGGAGCTGGCAATGAGCAGTTCTTC
CASSGAGNEQFF
>.|TRBV6-2/TRBV6-3|.|TRBJ2-6
TGTGCCAGCAGTTACATGTCCGGGGCCAACGTCCTGACTTTC
CASSYMSGANVLTF
>.|TRBV6-2/TRBV6-3|.|TRBJ2-1
TGTGCCAGCAGACTATTTGGCCACACCCTACGGGAGTTCTTC
CASRLFGHTLREFF
>.|TRBV2|TRBD1|TRBJ2-1
TGTGCCACCCAGGGGGAAGGACAGGTATACAATGAGCAGTTCTTC
CATQGEGQVYNEQFF
>once|TRBV9|.|TRBJ2-6
TGTGCCAGCAGCGCTGTAATCTCTGGGGCCAACGTCCTGACTTTC
CASSAVISGANVLTF
>.|TRBV30|.|TRBJ2-2
TGTGCCTGGAGTATCGTCAGCACCGGGGAGCTGTTTTTT
CAWSIVSTGELFF
>.|TRBV18|TRBD1|TRBJ2-7
TGTGCCAGCTCACCTGGGACAGGGGTGTTGGAGCAGTACTTC
CASSPGTGVLEQYF
>.|TRBV7-3|TRBD2|TRBJ2-3
TGTGCCAGCAGCTTAAAGGCGGGGGTTTCGGTAGATACGCAGTATTTT
CASSLKAGVSVDTQYF
>.|TRBV5-1|.|TRBJ2-2
TGCGCCAGCAGAGAAGGACAGAACACCGGGGAGCTGTTTTTT
CASREGQNTGELFF
>.|TRBV28|.|TRBJ2-1
TGTGCCAGCAGTCCAATCCGGGGGTCCTATGAGCAGTTCTTC
CASSPIRGSYEQFF
>.|TRBV19|.|TRBJ2-1
TGTGCCACCACTGGAGGAGGTTCCTACAATGAGCAGTTCTTC
CATTGGGSYNEQFF
>.|TRBV7-2|TRBD2|TRBJ2-1
TGTGCCAGCAGCTTAGCGGGACTAGCGGGGTCTCACAATGAGCAGTTCTTC
CASSLAGLAGSHNEQFF
>.|TRBV6-2/TRBV6-3|.|TRBJ2-2
TGTGCCAGCAGTCCTTCGCGGTGGGGCGCGAACACCGGGGAGCTGTTTTTT
CASSPSRWGANTGELFF
>.|TRBV5-1|.|TRBJ2-1
TGCGCCAGCAGCGTTACGTGGGGCGGTGAGCAGTTCTTC
CASSVTWGGEQFF
>.|TRBV10-3|TRBD1|TRBJ2-1
TGTGCCATCAGTGAGCCGGGACAGGGCGGCAATGAGCAGTTCTTC
CAISEPGQGGNEQFF
>.|TRBV4-1|TRBD2|TRBJ2-2
TGCGCCAGCAGCCCCCGTCGTCTAGCGGGGAACACCGGGGAGCTGTTTTTT
CASSPRRLAGNTGELFF
>.|TRBV20-1|TRBD1|TRBJ2-5
TGCAGTGCTAGAGGGGACAGGGTCGATTTTGTGACCCAGTACTTC
CSARGDRVDFVTQYF
>.|TRBV7-9|TRBD2|TRBJ2-3
TGTGCCAGCAAACCCGGGGGGGCAGGCACAGATACGCAGTATTTT
CASKPGGAGTDTQYF
>.|TRBV16|.|TRBJ1-2
TGTGCCAGCAGCCCTACCTCAGGGGATGGCTACACCTTC
CASSPTSGDGYTF
>.|TRBV28|TRBD1|TRBJ2-1
TGTGCCAGCAGTTCTCGGACAGGGTACTACAATGAGCAGTTCTTC
CASSSRTGYYNEQFF
>.|TRBV29-1|.|TRBJ2-1
TGCAGCTTCGGGGACAATGAGCAGTTCTTC
CSFGDNEQFF
>.|TRBV7-8|.|TRBJ2-7
TGTGCCAGCAGCTTAGGAGGCCCCCCGGCTTACGAGCAGTACTTC
CASSLGGPPAYEQYF
>.|TRBV20-1|TRBD2|TRBJ2-7
TGCAGTGCCTCCCAGCGGGAGTCCTCCTACGAGCAGTACTTC
CSASQRESSYEQYF